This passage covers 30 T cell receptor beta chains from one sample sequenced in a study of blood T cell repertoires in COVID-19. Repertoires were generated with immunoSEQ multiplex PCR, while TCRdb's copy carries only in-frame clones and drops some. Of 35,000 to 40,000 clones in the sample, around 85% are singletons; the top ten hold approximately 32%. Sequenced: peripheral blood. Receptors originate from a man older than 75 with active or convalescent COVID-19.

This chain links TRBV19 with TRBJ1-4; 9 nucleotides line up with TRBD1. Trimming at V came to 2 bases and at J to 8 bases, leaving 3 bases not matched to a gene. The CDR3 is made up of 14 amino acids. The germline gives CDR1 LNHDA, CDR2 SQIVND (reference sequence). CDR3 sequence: CASSITGGGEKLFF. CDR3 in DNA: TGTGCCAGTAGTATAACAGGGGGCGGCGAAAAACTGTTTTTT.

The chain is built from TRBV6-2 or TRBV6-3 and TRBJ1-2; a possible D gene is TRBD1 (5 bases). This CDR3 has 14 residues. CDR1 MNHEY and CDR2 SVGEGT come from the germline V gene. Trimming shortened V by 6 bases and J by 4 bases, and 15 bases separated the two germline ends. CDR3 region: CASRPRGITYGYTF. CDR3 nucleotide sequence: TGTGCCAGCAGGCCTAGGGGTATTACCTATGGCTACACCTTC.

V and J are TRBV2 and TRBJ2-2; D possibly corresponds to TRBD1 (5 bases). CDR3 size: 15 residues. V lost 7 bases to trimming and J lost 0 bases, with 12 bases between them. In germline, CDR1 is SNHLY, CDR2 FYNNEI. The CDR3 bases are TGTGCCAGCACCCCCGAGACAGCGAACACCGGGGAGCTGTTTTTT. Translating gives CASTPETANTGELFF.

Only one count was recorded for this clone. The CDR3 nucleotides read TGTGCCAGCAGTGTTTTCTGGACAGGGGGAAATCAGCCCCAGCATTTT. This gives the protein CASSVFWTGGNQPQHF. V gene TRBV6-1 combines with J gene TRBJ1-5; 10 bases align to TRBD1. This CDR3 region has 16 residues. Trimming at V came to 4 bases and at J to 4 bases, leaving 7 bases not matched to a gene. Germline loops: CDR1 MNHNS, CDR2 SASEGT.

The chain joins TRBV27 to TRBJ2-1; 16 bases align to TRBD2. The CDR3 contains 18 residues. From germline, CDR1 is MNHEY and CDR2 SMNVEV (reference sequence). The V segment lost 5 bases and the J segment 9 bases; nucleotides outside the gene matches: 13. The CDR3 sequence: CASSPGTSGGAGGGEQFF. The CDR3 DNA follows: TGTGCCAGCAGTCCTGGGACTAGCGGGGGGGCCGGAGGGGGTGAGCAGTTCTTC.

The CDR3 region has the DNA TGCGCCAGCAGCCAAGATACAGCCAGGATTAACTATGGCTACACCTTC. Its translation is CASSQDTARINYGYTF. The V call is TRBV4-1, the J call TRBJ1-2; D gene uncertain. Germline CDR1 MGHRA, CDR2 YSYEKL. CDR3 size: 16 residues. Trimming left V 0 bases short and J 1 base short, with 12 bases between.

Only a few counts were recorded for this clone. Here the CDR3 DNA reads TGTGCCAGCAGCTTGGTAGGGGGCCGGAACACCGGGGAGCTGTTTTTT. Protein sequence: CASSLVGGRNTGELFF. V is TRBV5-5 and J is TRBJ2-2; the match to TRBD1 covers 7 bases. Germline V gene lookup returns CDR1 SGHKS and CDR2 YYEKEE (reference sequence). V shed 0 bases, J shed 1 base, and the junction held 3 bases outside the gene matches. CDR3 size: 16 residues. Together with reference TRBV5-5 and TRBJ2-2, the CDR3 gives the full variable domain: DAGVTQSPTHLIKTRGQQVTLRCSPISGHKSVSWYQQVLGQGPQFIFQYYEKEERGRGNFPDRFSARQFPNYSSELNVNALLLGDSALYLCASSLVGGRNTGELFFGEGSRLTVL.

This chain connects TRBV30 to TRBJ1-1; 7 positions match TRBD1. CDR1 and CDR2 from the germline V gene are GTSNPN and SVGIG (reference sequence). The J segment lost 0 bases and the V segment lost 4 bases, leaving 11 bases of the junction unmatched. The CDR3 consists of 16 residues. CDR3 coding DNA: TGTGCCTGGACCTGCCGACAGGGCATAATGAACACTGAAGCTTTCTTT. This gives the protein CAWTCRQGIMNTEAFF.

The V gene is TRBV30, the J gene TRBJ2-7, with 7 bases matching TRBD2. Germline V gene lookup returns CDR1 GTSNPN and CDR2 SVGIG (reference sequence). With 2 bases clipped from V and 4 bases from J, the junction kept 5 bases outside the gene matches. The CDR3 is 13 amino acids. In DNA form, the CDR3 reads TGTGCCTGGAGTCGATCGGGGGGATACGAGCAGTACTTC. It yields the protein CAWSRSGGYEQYF.

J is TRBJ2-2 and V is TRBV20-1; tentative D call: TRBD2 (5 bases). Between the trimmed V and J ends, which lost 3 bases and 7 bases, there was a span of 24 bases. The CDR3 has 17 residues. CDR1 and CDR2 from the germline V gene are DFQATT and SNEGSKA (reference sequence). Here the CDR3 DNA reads TGCAGTGCTAGTTATCTGTTCTTTCCGGGAAAAGGCGGGGAGCTGTTTTTT. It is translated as CSASYLFFPGKGGELFF.

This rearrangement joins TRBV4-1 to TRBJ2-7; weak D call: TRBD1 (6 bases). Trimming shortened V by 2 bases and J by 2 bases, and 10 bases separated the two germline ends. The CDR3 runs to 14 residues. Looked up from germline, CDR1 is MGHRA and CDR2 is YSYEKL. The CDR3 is CASSQRQVPYEQYF. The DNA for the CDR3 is TGCGCCAGCAGCCAAAGACAGGTTCCCTACGAGCAGTACTTC.

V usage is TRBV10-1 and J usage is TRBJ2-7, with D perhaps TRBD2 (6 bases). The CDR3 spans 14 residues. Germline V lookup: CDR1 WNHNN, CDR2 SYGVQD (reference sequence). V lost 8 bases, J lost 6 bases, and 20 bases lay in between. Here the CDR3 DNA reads TGCGCCAGCCCAACTGCCTGCGGGATCGGCGAGCAGTACTTC. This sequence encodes CASPTACGIGEQYF.

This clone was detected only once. The CDR3 nucleotides are TGTGCTAGTTGGGACAGCAATAGCAATCAGCCCCAGCATTTT. Translated: CASWDSNSNQPQHF. The chain combines TRBV12-5 with TRBJ1-5; 7 positions agree with TRBD1. The CDR3 runs 14 residues. V dropped 8 bases and J dropped 0; count of bases not matched to a gene: 4. Germline lookup yields CDR1 LGHNT and CDR2 FRNRAP.

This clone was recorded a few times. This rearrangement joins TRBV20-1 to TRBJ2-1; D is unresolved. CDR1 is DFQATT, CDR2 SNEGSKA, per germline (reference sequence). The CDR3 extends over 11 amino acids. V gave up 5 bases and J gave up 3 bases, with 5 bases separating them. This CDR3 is CSAEIYNEQFF. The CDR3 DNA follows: TGCAGTGCTGAGATCTACAATGAGCAGTTCTTC.

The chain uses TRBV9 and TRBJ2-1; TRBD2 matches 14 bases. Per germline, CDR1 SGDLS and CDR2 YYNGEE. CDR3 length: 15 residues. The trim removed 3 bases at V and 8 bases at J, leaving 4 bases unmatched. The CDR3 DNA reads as TGTGCCAGCAGCGGCGGACTAGCGGGAGGTCATGAGCAGTTCTTC. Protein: CASSGGLAGGHEQFF.

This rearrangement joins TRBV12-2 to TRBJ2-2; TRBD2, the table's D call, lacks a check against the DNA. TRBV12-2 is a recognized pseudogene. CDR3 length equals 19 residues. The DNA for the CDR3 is TGTGCAAGTCCCCTAAGGACGCGGGGGGGCCGGGTGGACACCGGGGAGCTGTTTTTT. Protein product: CASPLRTRGGRVDTGELFF.

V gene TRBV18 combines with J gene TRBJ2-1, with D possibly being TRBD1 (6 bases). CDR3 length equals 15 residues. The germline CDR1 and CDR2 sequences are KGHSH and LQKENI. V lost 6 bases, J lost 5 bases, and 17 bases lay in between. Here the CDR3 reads CASSGRDRPDNEQFF. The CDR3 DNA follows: TGTGCCAGCTCGGGCCGTGACAGGCCTGACAATGAGCAGTTCTTC.

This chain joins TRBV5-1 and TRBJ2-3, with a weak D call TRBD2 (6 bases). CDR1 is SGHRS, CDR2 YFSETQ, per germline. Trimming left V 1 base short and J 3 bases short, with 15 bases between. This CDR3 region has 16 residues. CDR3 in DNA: TGCGCCAGCAGCTTGCCCTTCGAGCGGGTTACAGATACGCAGTATTTT. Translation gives CASSLPFERVTDTQYF.

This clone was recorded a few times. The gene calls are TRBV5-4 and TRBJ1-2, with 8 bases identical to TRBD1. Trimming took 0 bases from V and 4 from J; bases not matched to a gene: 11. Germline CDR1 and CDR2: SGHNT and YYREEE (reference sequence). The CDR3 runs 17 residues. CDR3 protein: CASSLEPGGAGSYGYTF. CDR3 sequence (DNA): TGTGCCAGCAGCTTGGAGCCAGGGGGCGCGGGGTCCTATGGCTACACCTTC.

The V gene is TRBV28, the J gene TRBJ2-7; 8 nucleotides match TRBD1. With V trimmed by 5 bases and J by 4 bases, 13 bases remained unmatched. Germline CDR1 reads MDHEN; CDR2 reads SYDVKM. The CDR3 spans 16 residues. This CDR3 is CASSGQGRGRLYEQYF. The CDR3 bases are TGTGCCAGCAGTGGACAGGGCCGAGGAAGACTATACGAGCAGTACTTC.

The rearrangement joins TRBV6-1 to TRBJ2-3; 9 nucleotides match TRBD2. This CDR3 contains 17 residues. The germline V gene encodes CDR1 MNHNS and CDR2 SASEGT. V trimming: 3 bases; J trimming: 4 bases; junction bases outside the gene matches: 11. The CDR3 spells CASSEGPAGGPPDTQYF. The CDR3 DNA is TGTGCCAGCAGTGAGGGGCCGGCGGGAGGGCCTCCAGATACGCAGTATTTT.

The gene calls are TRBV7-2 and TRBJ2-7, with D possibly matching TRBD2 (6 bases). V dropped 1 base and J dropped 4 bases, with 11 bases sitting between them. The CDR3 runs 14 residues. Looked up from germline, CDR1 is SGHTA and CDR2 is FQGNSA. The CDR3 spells CASSLDSGVYEQYF. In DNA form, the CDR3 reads TGTGCCAGCAGCTTAGATAGCGGAGTTTACGAGCAGTACTTC. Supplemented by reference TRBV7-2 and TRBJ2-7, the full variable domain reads GAGVSQSPSNKVTEKGKDVELRCDPISGHTALYWYRQSLGQGLEFLIYFQGNSAPDKSGLPSDRFSAERTGGSVSTLTIQRTQQEDSAVYLCASSLDSGVYEQYFGPGTRLTVT.

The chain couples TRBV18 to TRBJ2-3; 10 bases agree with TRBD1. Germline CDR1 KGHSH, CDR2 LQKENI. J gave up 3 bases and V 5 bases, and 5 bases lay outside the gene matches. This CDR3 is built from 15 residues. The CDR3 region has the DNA TGTGCCAGCTCATCAGGACAGGGGGGGACAGATACGCAGTATTTT. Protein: CASSSGQGGTDTQYF.

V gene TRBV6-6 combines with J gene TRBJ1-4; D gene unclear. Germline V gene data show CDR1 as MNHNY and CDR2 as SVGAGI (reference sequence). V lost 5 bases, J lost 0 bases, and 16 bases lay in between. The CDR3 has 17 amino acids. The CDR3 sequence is CASSPRASLATNEKLFF. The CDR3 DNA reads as TGTGCCAGCAGTCCGCGGGCAAGTCTTGCAACTAATGAAAAACTGTTTTTT.

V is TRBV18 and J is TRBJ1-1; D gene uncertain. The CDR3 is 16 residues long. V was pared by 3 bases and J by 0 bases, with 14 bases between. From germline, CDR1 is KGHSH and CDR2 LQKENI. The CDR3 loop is CASSPGMEGVNTEAFF. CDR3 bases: TGTGCCAGCTCACCCGGCATGGAGGGAGTGAACACTGAAGCTTTCTTT.

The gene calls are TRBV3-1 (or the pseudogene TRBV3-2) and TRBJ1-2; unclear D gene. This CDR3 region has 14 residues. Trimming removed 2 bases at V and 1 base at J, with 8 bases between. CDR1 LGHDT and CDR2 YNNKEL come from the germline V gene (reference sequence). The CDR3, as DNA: TGTGCCAGCAGCCAACAGGTCGTTAACTATGGCTACACCTTC. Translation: CASSQQVVNYGYTF.

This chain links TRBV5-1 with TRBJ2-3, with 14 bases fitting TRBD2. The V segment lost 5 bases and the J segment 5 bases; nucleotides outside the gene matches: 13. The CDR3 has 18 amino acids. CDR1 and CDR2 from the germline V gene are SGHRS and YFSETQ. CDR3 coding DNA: TGCGCCAGCAGGCCCGGGACTAGCGGGGGTATCGGGGAAGATACGCAGTATTTT. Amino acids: CASRPGTSGGIGEDTQYF.

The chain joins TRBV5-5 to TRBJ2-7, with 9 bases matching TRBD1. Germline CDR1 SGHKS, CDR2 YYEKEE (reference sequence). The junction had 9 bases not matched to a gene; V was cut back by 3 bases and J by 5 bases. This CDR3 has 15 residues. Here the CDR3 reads CASSYPRDRVHEQYF. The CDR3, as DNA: TGTGCCAGCAGCTACCCCCGGGACAGGGTACACGAGCAGTACTTC.

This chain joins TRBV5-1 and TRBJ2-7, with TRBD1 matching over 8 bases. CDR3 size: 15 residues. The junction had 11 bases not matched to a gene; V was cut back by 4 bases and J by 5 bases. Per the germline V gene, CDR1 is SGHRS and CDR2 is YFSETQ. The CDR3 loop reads CASSKEAGTGHEQYF. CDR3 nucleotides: TGCGCCAGCAGCAAAGAGGCAGGGACAGGCCACGAGCAGTACTTC. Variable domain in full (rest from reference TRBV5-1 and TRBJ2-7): KAGVTQTPRYLIKTRGQQVTLSCSPISGHRSVSWYQQTPGQGLQFLFEYFSETQRNKGNFPGRFSGRQFSNSRSEMNVSTLELGDSALYLCASSKEAGTGHEQYFGPGTRLTVT.

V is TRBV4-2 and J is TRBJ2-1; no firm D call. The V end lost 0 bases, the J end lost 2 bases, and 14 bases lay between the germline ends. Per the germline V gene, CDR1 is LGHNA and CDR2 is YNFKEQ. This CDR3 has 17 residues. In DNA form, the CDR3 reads TGTGCCAGCAGCCAAGAGGTGGGTAGCTCTACCTACAATGAGCAGTTCTTC. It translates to CASSQEVGSSTYNEQFF.